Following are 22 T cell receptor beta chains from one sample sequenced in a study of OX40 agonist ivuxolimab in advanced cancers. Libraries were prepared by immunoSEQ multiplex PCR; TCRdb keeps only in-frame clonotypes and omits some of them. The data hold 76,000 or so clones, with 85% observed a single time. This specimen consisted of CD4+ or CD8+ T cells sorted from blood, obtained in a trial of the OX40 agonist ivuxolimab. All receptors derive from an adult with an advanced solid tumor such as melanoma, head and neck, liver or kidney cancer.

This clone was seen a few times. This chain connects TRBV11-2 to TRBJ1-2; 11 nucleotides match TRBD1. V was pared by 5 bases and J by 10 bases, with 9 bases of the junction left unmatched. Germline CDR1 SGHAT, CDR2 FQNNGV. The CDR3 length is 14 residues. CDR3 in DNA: TGTGCCAGCAGCCCAGGGACAGGGGGTCGGGACTACACCTTC. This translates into CASSPGTGGRDYTF. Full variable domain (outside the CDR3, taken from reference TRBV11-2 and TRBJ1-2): EAGVAQSPRYKIIEKRQSVAFWCNPISGHATLYWYQQILGQGPKLLIQFQNNGVVDDSQLPKDRFSAERLKGVDSTLKIQPAKLEDSAVYLCASSPGTGGRDYTFGSGTRLTVV.

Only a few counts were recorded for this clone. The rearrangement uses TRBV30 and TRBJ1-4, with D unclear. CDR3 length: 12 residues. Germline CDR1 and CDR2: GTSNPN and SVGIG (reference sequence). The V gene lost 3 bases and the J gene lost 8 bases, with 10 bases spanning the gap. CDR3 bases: TGTGCCTGGAGGTTATATGGGGAAAAACTGTTTTTT. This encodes CAWRLYGEKLFF.

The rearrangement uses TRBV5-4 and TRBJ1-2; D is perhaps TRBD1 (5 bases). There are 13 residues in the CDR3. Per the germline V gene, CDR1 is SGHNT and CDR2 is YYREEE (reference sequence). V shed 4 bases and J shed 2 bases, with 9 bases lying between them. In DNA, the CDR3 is TGTGCCAGCAGCCCCCAGGGCAACTATGGCTACACCTTC. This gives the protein CASSPQGNYGYTF.

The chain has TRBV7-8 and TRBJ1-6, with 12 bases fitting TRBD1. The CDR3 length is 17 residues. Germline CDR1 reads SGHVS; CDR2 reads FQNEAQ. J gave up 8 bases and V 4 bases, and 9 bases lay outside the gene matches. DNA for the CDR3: TGTGCCAGCAGCTCCCGGGACAGGGGGCATTCCTATTCACCCCTCCACTTT. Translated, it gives CASSSRDRGHSYSPLHF.

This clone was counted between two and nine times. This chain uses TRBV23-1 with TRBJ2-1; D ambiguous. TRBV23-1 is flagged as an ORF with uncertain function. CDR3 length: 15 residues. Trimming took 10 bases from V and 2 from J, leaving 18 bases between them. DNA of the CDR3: TGCGCCACCAGACTGTTATACCTAACCTACAATGAGCAGTTCTTC. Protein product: CATRLLYLTYNEQFF.

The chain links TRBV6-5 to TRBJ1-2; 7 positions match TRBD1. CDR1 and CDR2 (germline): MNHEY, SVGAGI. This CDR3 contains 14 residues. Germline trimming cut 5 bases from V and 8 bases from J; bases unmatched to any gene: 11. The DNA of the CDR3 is TGTGCCAGCAGTACCGGGACAGTCCCGGGAGGCTACACCTTC. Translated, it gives CASSTGTVPGGYTF.

CDR3: CASSRGRPDTQYF. The CDR3 bases are TGTGCCAGCAGCCGCGGTCGGCCAGATACGCAGTATTTT. This chain joins TRBV6-5 and TRBJ2-3; no clear D gene. The CDR3 sequence is 13 residues long. Germline-derived CDR1 and CDR2 are MNHEY and SVGAGI. Trimming stripped 6 bases from V and 4 bases from J, with 11 bases between.

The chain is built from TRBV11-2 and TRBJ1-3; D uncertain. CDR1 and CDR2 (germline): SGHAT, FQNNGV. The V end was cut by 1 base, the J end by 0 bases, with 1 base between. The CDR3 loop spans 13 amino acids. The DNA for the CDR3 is TGTGCCAGCAGCTTAGGCTCTGGAAACACCATATATTTT. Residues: CASSLGSGNTIYF.

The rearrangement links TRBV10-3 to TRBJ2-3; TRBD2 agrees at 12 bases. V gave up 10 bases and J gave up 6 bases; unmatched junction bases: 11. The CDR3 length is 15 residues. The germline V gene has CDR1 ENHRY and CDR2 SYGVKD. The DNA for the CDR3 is TGTGCCAGGCCGCGGACTAGCGGGGCGGGGGATACGCAGTATTTT. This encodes CARPRTSGAGDTQYF.

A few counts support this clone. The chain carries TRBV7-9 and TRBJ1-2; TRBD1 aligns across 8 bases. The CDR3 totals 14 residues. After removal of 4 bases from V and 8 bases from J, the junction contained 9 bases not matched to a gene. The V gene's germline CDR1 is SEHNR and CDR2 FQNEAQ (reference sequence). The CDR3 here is CASSSRQGRGGYTF. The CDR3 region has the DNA TGTGCCAGCAGCTCCAGACAGGGGAGAGGCGGCTACACCTTC. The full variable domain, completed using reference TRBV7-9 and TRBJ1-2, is DTGVSQNPRHKITKRGQNVTFRCDPISEHNRLYWYRQTLGQGPEFLTYFQNEAQLEKSRLLSDRFSAERPKGSFSTLEIQRTEQGDSAMYLCASSSRQGRGGYTFGSGTRLTVV.

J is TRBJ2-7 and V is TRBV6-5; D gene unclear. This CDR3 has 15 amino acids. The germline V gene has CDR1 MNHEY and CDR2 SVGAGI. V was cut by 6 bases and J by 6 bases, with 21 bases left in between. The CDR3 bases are TGTGCCAGCAGCCAGGATATTTTCGTAGGCGGCGAGCAGTACTTC. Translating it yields CASSQDIFVGGEQYF.

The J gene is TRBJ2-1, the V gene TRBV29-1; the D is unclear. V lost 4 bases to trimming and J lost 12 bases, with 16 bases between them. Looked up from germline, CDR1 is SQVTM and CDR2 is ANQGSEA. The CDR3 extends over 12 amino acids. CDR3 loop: CSVARQSDGQFF. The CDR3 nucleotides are TGCAGCGTTGCTCGACAATCGGATGGGCAGTTCTTC.

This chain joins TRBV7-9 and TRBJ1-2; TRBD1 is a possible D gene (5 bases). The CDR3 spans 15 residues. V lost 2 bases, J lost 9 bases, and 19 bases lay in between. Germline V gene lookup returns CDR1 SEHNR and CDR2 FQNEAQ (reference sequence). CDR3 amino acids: CASSLSSGAQASYTF. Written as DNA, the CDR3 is TGTGCCAGCAGCTTAAGTTCTGGGGCCCAGGCGAGCTACACCTTC.

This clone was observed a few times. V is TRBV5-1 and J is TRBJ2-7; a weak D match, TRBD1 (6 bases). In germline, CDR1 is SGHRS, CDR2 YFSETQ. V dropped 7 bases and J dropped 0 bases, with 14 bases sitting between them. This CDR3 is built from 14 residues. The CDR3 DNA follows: TGCGCCAGCGGCCCCCGACAGGCCTCCTACGAGCAGTACTTC. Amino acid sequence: CASGPRQASYEQYF.

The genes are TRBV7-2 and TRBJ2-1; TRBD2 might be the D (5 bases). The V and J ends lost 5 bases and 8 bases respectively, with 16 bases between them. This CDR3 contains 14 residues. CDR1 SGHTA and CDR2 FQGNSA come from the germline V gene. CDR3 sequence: CASSGRSRVDEQFF. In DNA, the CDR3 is TGTGCCAGCAGCGGACGCTCGAGGGTGGATGAGCAGTTCTTC.

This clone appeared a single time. CDR3 protein: CASGRGDRKADTQYF. CDR3 nucleotides: TGCGCCAGCGGCCGAGGGGACAGGAAGGCAGATACGCAGTATTTT. J is TRBJ2-3 and V is TRBV5-1; the match to TRBD1 covers 8 bases. This CDR3 is 15 amino acids long. Germline CDR1 is SGHRS and CDR2 is YFSETQ. J gave up 4 bases and V 7 bases, and 11 bases lay outside the gene matches.

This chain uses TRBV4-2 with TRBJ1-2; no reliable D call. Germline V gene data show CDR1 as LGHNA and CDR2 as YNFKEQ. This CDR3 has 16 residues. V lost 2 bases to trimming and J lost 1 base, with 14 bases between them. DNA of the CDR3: TGTGCCAGCAGCCAATCTCCAGGCGGGGTTAACTATGGCTACACCTTC. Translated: CASSQSPGGVNYGYTF.

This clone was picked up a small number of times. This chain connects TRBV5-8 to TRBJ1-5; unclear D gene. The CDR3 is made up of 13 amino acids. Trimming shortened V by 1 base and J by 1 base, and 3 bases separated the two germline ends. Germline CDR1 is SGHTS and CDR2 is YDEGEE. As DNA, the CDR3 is TGTGCCAGCAGCTTGAACAGCAATCAGCCCCAGCATTTT. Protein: CASSLNSNQPQHF. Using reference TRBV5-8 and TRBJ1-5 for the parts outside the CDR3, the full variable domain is EAGVTQSPTHLIKTRGQQATLRCSPISGHTSVYWYQQALGLGLQFLLWYDEGEERNRGNFPPRFSGRQFPNYSSELNVNALELEDSALYLCASSLNSNQPQHFGDGTRLSIL.

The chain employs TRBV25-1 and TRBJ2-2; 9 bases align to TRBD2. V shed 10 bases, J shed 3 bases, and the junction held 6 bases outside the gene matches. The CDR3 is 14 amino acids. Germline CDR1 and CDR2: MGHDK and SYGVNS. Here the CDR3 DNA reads TGTGCCACCAGCGCTAGCGGGGACACCGGGGAGCTGTTTTTT. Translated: CATSASGDTGELFF.

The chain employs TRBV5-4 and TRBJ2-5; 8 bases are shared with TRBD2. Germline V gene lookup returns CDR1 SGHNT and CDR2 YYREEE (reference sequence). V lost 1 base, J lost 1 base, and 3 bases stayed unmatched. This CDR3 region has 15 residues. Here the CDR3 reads CASSLSGSPQETQYF. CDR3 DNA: TGTGCCAGCAGCTTGAGCGGGAGCCCCCAAGAGACCCAGTACTTC. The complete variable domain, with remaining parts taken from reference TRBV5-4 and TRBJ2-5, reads ETGVTQSPTHLIKTRGQQVTLRCSSQSGHNTVSWYQQALGQGPQFIFQYYREEENGRGNFPPRFSGLQFPNYSSELNVNALELDDSALYLCASSLSGSPQETQYFGPGTRLLVL.

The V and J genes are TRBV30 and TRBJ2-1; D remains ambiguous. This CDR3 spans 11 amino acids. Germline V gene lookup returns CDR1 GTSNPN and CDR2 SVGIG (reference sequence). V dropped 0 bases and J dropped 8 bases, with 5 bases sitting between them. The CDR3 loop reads CAWSVKDEQFF. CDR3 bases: TGTGCCTGGAGTGTTAAGGATGAGCAGTTCTTC.

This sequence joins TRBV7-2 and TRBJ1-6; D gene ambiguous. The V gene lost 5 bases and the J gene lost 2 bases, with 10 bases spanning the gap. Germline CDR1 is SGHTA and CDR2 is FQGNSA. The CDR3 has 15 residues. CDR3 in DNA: TGTGCCAGCAGCAAGGACCCAGCCTATAATTCACCCCTCCACTTT. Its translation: CASSKDPAYNSPLHF.